A single sample gave rise to the 21 T cell receptor beta chains below, sequenced in a study of beta chain features in type 1 diabetes. The isolated RNA, all of it, was reverse transcribed, so expressed TCRB transcripts were what got sequenced. TCRdb's table, derived via immunoSEQ multiplex PCR, lists solely in-frame clones and lacks some. The table lists 310,000 or so clones, approximately 8.2% of them singletons, with 0.44% in the top ten. The source material was central memory CD4+ T cells from blood. These receptors were obtained from a woman between 18 and 30 years old in good health.

The rearrangement joins TRBV11-2 to TRBJ2-1; D is undetermined. This CDR3 contains 13 residues. Germline CDR1 SGHAT, CDR2 FQNNGV. V was shortened by 1 base and J by 10 bases, with 11 bases between the two germline ends. Written as DNA, the CDR3 is TGTGCCAGCAGCTTAGCGCCAGGAAAAGAGCAGTTCTTC. It translates to CASSLAPGKEQFF. Full variable domain (remainder filled in from reference TRBV11-2 and TRBJ2-1): EAGVAQSPRYKIIEKRQSVAFWCNPISGHATLYWYQQILGQGPKLLIQFQNNGVVDDSQLPKDRFSAERLKGVDSTLKIQPAKLEDSAVYLCASSLAPGKEQFFGPGTRLTVL.

In this sample, this clone turned up a few times. The genes are TRBV6-6 and TRBJ2-1; D call uncertain. In germline, CDR1 is MNHNY, CDR2 SVGAGI (reference sequence). This CDR3 comprises 13 residues. V lost 0 bases, J lost 5 bases, and 5 bases lay in between. CDR3 in amino acids: CASSYSLDNEQFF. The CDR3 coding sequence is TGTGCCAGCAGTTACTCGTTAGACAATGAGCAGTTCTTC.

This chain joins TRBV4-2 and TRBJ2-5; 12 bases fit TRBD2. CDR1 is LGHNA, CDR2 YNFKEQ, per germline. The ends lost 0 bases at V and 5 bases at J; junction bases unmatched: 4. The CDR3 runs 16 residues. The CDR3: CASSQERGTSGETQYF. The CDR3 nucleotides read TGTGCCAGCAGCCAAGAACGGGGGACTAGCGGGGAGACCCAGTACTTC.

The table lists this clone with many counts. The rearrangement links TRBV28 to TRBJ2-1, with TRBD2 matching 11 bases. The V gene end was trimmed by 6 bases and the J gene end by 3 bases; junction bases not matched to a gene: 4. The germline V gene has CDR1 MDHEN and CDR2 SYDVKM. The CDR3 covers 15 residues. CDR3 sequence (DNA): TGTGCCAGCAGCCCAACTAGCGGGAGCTACAATGAGCAGTTCTTC. Encoded protein: CASSPTSGSYNEQFF.

This clone was counted between two and nine times. The gene calls are TRBV7-9 and TRBJ2-7; the D is unclear. The germline gives CDR1 SEHNR, CDR2 FQNEAQ (reference sequence). The V end was cut by 8 bases, the J end by 1 base, with 3 bases between. This CDR3 has 10 residues. This chain's CDR3 is CASGSYEQYF. The CDR3 DNA reads as TGTGCCAGCGGATCCTACGAGCAGTACTTC.

This chain connects TRBV5-1 to TRBJ1-2, with D possibly being TRBD1 (5 bases). This CDR3 comprises 15 residues. The ends were cut back, 2 bases at V and 4 bases at J, with 15 bases in the middle. Germline CDR1 reads SGHRS; CDR2 reads YFSETQ. The CDR3 nucleotides are TGCGCCAGCAGCTTAGGTCGCGGGACTAGCTATGGCTACACCTTC. It encodes CASSLGRGTSYGYTF.

This clone appeared many times. This rearrangement joins TRBV5-1 to TRBJ2-5, with 8 positions matching TRBD1. Germline loops: CDR1 SGHRS, CDR2 YFSETQ. The CDR3 covers 16 residues. Unmatched junction bases numbered 12, after V lost 4 bases and J lost 4 bases. CDR3 DNA sequence: TGCGCCAGCAGCAAATTCCCGCAGGGGGCTGGAGAGACCCAGTACTTC. Its translation is CASSKFPQGAGETQYF.

The chain joins TRBV7-2 to TRBJ1-1; no clear D. This CDR3 spans 14 amino acids. V lost 1 base to trimming and J lost 6 bases, with 12 bases between them. CDR1 is SGHTA and CDR2 is FQGNSA in the germline V gene. The CDR3 nucleotides read TGTGCCAGCAGCTTAGGATTAGTAAGGCCTGAAGCTTTCTTT. It yields the protein CASSLGLVRPEAFF.

The rearrangement links TRBV28 to TRBJ2-1, with D perhaps given as TRBD1 or TRBD2 (5 bases each). The V end lost 8 bases, the J end lost 2 bases, and 13 bases lay between the germline ends. This CDR3 contains 14 residues. Germline CDR1 is MDHEN and CDR2 is SYDVKM. CDR3 nucleotides: TGTGCCAGCCTGGGTGGGGGTACCTACAATGAGCAGTTCTTC. Translation gives CASLGGGTYNEQFF.

This clone has just a few counts. The chain links TRBV6-5 to TRBJ1-2; D perhaps matches TRBD1 (6 bases). The germline gives CDR1 MNHEY, CDR2 SVGAGI. The CDR3 length is 12 residues. V was trimmed by 6 bases and J by 6 bases, leaving 11 bases between them. This CDR3 is CASSRTGNGYTF. The CDR3 bases are TGTGCCAGCAGCCGAACAGGGAATGGCTACACCTTC.

The chain couples TRBV7-6 to TRBJ2-5; weak D call: TRBD2 (5 bases). Germline CDR1 reads SGHVS; CDR2 reads FNYEAQ. The germline V and J ends were trimmed by 2 bases and 5 bases, with 12 bases remaining between them. CDR3 length: 14 amino acids. CDR3 bases: TGTGCCAGCAGCTTATTGGAGGATACGGAGACCCAGTACTTC. Its protein product is CASSLLEDTETQYF.

V usage is TRBV4-2 and J usage is TRBJ2-7; 7 bases are a match to TRBD2. Germline-derived CDR1 and CDR2 are LGHNA and YNFKEQ. The CDR3 has 15 amino acids. Germline trimming cut 1 base from V and 8 bases from J; bases unmatched to any gene: 11. CDR3 DNA sequence: TGTGCCAGCAGCCAAGGGGGGGGACCAAACGGCCAGCAGTACTTC. Translated, it gives CASSQGGGPNGQQYF.

The chain links TRBV11-1 to TRBJ2-2; 9 bases line up with TRBD2. V dropped 4 bases and J dropped 3; count of bases not matched to a gene: 3. The CDR3 consists of 15 residues. Germline V gives CDR1 SGHAT, CDR2 FQDESV (reference sequence). The CDR3 reads CASSSGLADTGELFF. DNA of the CDR3: TGTGCCAGCAGCTCGGGACTAGCCGACACCGGGGAGCTGTTTTTT.

About this clone itself: A read error may account for a junction end that differs from germline. V gene TRBV19 combines with J gene TRBJ2-7, with a possible D match to TRBD2 (6 bases). The germline V gene has CDR1 LNHDA and CDR2 SQIVND (reference sequence). This CDR3 has 14 amino acids. The CDR3 DNA follows: TGTGCCAGTAGTCTAGAGGGAGGATGGGGCGAGCAGTACTTC. Its translation: CASSLEGGWGEQYF.

This chain connects TRBV29-1 to TRBJ2-1, with TRBD2 matching over 9 bases. The germline V gene encodes CDR1 SQVTM and CDR2 ANQGSEA. Losses at the gene ends were 2 bases for V and 6 bases for J; bases not matched to a gene: 8. The CDR3 extends over 15 amino acids. The CDR3 loop is CSVELGVAGANEQFF. The DNA for the CDR3 is TGCAGCGTTGAACTCGGGGTAGCGGGGGCCAATGAGCAGTTCTTC.

This clone occurred a few times. This sequence joins TRBV15 and TRBJ2-5; TRBD2 is a possible D gene (5 bases). Germline-derived CDR1 and CDR2 are LNHNV and YYDKDF (reference sequence). The CDR3 covers 16 residues. V dropped 5 bases and J dropped 0 bases, with 16 bases sitting between them. The CDR3 region is CATSGLLQDNQETQYF. CDR3 DNA: TGTGCCACCAGCGGACTCTTACAAGACAACCAAGAGACCCAGTACTTC.

The genes are TRBV6-1 and TRBJ1-2, with TRBD1 identical over 7 bases. Germline loops: CDR1 MNHNS, CDR2 SASEGT. With V trimmed by 2 bases and J by 4 bases, 10 bases remained unmatched. The CDR3 contains 16 residues. The CDR3 bases are TGTGCCAGCAGTGAATTGACAGGGTACAGGGGCTATGGCTACACCTTC. Translation: CASSELTGYRGYGYTF.

The V gene is TRBV7-9, the J gene TRBJ2-7; 8 bases are shared with TRBD2. The junction had 8 bases not matched to a gene; V was cut back by 5 bases and J by 2 bases. This CDR3 comprises 15 residues. Germline V gene lookup returns CDR1 SEHNR and CDR2 FQNEAQ (reference sequence). CDR3 in amino acids: CASSLTSGNPYEQYF. In DNA form, the CDR3 reads TGTGCCAGCAGCCTCACTAGCGGAAACCCCTACGAGCAGTACTTC. The entire variable domain, with the rest obtained from reference TRBV7-9 and TRBJ2-7, is as follows: DTGVSQNPRHKITKRGQNVTFRCDPISEHNRLYWYRQTLGQGPEFLTYFQNEAQLEKSRLLSDRFSAERPKGSFSTLEIQRTEQGDSAMYLCASSLTSGNPYEQYFGPGTRLTVT.

This clone appeared a few times. V gene TRBV5-4 combines with J gene TRBJ2-3; D possibly corresponds to TRBD2 (6 bases). The CDR3 consists of 15 residues. Germline V gene lookup returns CDR1 SGHNT and CDR2 YYREEE (reference sequence). V was clipped by 4 bases and J by 5 bases, with 17 bases between them. As DNA, the CDR3 is TGTGCCAGCAGCCCAAACCGGGACTCCCGAGATACGCAGTATTTT. Its protein is CASSPNRDSRDTQYF.

This chain joins TRBV7-2 and TRBJ2-7, with 8 bases that match TRBD2. The trim removed 7 bases at V and 6 bases at J, leaving 11 bases unmatched. The germline CDR1 and CDR2 sequences are SGHTA and FQGNSA. This CDR3 has 14 amino acids. The CDR3 sequence is CASTPSSGIREQYF. CDR3 sequence (DNA): TGTGCCAGCACCCCTAGTAGCGGGATCCGCGAGCAGTACTTC.

This clone was detected only a few times. The chain links TRBV7-9 to TRBJ2-5; 7 bases fit TRBD2. The germline gives CDR1 SEHNR, CDR2 FQNEAQ (reference sequence). The CDR3 contains 15 residues. Trimming at V came to 5 bases and at J to 4 bases, leaving 10 bases not matched to a gene. The CDR3 DNA is TGTGCCAGCAGCCAAGGACTAGAGGGGCGAGAGACCCAGTACTTC. The encoded protein is CASSQGLEGRETQYF.